Detailed here is one TCR beta chain. Its antigen is not known. The record originates from a study of T cells in localized non-small cell lung cancer. Study outcomes and limitations: Adjacent uninvolved lung had the highest clonality, suggesting focused antigen responses. Only one tumor region was sequenced, so heterogeneity remains possible.

With V trimmed by 6 bases and J by 5 bases, 20 bases remained unmatched. This CDR3 is built from 18 residues. The germline CDR1 and CDR2 sequences are MGHRA and YSYEKL. Measured with immunoSEQ multiplex PCR; TCRdb has only the in-frame clones, and not every one. This repertoire shows about 31,000 clones, roughly 90% found once; its top ten account for around 4%. The specimen was peripheral blood mononuclear cells, collected before any cancer treatment. The origin of this receptor is a woman between 35 and 75 years old with stage III lung adenocarcinoma. This chain connects TRBV4-1 to TRBJ1-1, with 8 bases fitting TRBD1. CDR3 coding DNA: TGCGCCAGCAGAGGGATCGGTAGGTCCGACAGGGGTGAGACTGAAGCTTTCTTT. Its protein is CASRGIGRSDRGETEAFF.